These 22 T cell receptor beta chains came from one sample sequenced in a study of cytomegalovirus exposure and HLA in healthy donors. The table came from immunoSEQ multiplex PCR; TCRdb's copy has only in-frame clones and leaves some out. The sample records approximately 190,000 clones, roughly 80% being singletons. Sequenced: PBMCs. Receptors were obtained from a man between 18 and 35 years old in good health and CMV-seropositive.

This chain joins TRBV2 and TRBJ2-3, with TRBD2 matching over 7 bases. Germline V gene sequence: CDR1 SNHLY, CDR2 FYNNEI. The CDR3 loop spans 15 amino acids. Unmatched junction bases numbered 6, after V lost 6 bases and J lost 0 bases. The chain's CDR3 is CASRRTRGSTDTQYF. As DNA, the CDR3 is TGTGCCAGCAGAAGGACTAGGGGAAGCACAGATACGCAGTATTTT.

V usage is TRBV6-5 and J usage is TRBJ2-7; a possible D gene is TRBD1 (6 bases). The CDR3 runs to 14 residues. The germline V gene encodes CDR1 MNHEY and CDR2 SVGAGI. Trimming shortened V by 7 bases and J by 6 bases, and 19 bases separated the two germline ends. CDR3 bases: TGTGCCAGCACCGACCTTCTAGGGGGTGGCGAGCAGTACTTC. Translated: CASTDLLGGGEQYF.

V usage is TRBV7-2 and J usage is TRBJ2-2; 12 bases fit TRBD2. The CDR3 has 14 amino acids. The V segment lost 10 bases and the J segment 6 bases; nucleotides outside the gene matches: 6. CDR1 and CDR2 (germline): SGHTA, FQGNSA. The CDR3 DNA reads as TGTGCCATAGAGACTAGCGGGAGTTCCGGGGAGCTGTTTTTT. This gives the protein CAIETSGSSGELFF.

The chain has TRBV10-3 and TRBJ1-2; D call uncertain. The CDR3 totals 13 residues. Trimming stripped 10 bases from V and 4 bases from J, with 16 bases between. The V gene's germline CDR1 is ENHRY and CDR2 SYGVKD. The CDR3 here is CATQERVGYGYTF. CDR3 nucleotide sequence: TGTGCCACCCAGGAGAGGGTTGGCTATGGCTACACCTTC.

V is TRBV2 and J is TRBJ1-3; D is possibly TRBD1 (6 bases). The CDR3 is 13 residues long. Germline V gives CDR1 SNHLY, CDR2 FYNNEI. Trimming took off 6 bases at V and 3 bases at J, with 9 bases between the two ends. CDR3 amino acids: CASSAGVGNTIYF. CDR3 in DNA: TGTGCCAGCAGCGCAGGGGTTGGAAACACCATATATTTT.

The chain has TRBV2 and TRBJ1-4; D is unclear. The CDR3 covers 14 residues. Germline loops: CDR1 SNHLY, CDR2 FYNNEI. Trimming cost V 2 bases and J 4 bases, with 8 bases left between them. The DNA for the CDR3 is TGTGCCAGCAGTGAAACCAGGAATAATGAAAAACTGTTTTTT. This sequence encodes CASSETRNNEKLFF.

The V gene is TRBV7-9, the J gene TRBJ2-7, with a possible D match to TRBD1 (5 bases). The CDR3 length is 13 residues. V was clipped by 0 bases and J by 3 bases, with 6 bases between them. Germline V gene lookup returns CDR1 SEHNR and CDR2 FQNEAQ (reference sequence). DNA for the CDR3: TGTGCCAGCAGCTTAGCGGGGCTCTACGAGCAGTACTTC. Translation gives CASSLAGLYEQYF. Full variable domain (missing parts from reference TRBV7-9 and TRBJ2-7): DTGVSQNPRHKITKRGQNVTFRCDPISEHNRLYWYRQTLGQGPEFLTYFQNEAQLEKSRLLSDRFSAERPKGSFSTLEIQRTEQGDSAMYLCASSLAGLYEQYFGPGTRLTVT.

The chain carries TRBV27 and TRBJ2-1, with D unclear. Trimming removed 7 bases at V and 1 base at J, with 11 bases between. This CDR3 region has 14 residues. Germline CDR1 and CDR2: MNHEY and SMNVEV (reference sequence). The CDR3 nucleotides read TGTGCCAGCAAAGATCCCCAGTCCTACAATGAGCAGTTCTTC. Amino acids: CASKDPQSYNEQFF.

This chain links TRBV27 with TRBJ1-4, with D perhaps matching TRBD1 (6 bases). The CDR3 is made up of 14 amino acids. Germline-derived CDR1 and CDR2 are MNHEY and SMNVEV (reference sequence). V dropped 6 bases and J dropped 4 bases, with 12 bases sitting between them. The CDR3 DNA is TGTGCCAGCAGGGCGGGGGGACATAATGAAAAACTGTTTTTT. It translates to CASRAGGHNEKLFF.

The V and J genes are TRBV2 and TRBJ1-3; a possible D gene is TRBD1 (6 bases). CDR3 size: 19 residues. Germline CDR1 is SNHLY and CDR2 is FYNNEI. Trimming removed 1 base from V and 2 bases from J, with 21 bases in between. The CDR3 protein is CASSEVKAGGAETGNTIYF. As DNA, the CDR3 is TGTGCCAGCAGTGAAGTAAAGGCTGGGGGGGCCGAAACTGGAAACACCATATATTTT.

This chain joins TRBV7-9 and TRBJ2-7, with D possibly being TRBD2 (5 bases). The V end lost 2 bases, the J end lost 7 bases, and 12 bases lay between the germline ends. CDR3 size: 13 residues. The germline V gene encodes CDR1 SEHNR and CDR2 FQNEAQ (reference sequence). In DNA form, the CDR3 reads TGTGCCAGCAGCTTAAGTCGTGGCGGGGAGCAGTACTTC. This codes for CASSLSRGGEQYF.

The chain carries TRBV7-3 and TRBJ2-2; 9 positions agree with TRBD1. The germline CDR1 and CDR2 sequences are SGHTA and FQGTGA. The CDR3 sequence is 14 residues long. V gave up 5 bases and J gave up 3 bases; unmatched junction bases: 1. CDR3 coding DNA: TGTGCCAGCAGCCGACAGGGGGACACCGGGGAGCTGTTTTTT. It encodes CASSRQGDTGELFF.

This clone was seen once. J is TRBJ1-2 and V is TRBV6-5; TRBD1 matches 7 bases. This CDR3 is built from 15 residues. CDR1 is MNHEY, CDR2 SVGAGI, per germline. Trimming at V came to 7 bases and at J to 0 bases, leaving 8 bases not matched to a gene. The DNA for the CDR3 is TGTGCCAGCAATTCACAGGGGCCTTCTAACTATGGCTACACCTTC. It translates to CASNSQGPSNYGYTF.

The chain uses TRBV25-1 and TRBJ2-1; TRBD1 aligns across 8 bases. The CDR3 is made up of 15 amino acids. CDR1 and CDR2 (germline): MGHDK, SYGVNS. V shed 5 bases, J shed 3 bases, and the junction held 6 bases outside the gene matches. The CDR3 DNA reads TGTGCCAGCAGTCTCACCAGGGGGCTCTACAATGAGCAGTTCTTC. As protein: CASSLTRGLYNEQFF.

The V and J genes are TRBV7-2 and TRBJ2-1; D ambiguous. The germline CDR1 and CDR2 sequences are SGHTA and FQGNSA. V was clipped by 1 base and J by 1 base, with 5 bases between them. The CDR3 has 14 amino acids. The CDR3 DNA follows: TGTGCCAGCAGCTTAGGACTGTCCTACAATGAGCAGTTCTTC. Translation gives CASSLGLSYNEQFF. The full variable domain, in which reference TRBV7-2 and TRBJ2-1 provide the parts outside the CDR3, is GAGVSQSPSNKVTEKGKDVELRCDPISGHTALYWYRQSLGQGLEFLIYFQGNSAPDKSGLPSDRFSAERTGGSVSTLTIQRTQQEDSAVYLCASSLGLSYNEQFFGPGTRLTVL.

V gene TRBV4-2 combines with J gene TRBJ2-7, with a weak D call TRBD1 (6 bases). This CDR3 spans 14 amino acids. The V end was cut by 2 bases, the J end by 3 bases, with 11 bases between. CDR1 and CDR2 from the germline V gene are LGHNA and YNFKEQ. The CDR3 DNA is TGTGCCAGCAGCCAACTCCAGGGGATCTACGAGCAGTACTTC. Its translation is CASSQLQGIYEQYF.

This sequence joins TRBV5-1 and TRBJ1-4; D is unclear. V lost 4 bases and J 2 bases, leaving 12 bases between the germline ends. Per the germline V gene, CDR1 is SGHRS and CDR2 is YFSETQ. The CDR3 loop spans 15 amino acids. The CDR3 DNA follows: TGCGCCAGCAGCCTCGACTTTACCACTAATGAAAAACTGTTTTTT. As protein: CASSLDFTTNEKLFF.

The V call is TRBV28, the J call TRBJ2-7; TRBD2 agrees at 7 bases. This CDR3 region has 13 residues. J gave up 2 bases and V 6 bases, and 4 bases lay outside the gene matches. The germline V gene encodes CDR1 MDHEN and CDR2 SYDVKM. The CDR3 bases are TGTGCCAGCAGCAACGGGGGGACCTACGAGCAGTACTTC. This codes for CASSNGGTYEQYF.

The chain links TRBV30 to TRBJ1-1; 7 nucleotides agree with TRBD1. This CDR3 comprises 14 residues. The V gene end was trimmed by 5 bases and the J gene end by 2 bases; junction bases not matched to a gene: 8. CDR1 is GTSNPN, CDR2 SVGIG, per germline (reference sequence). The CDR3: CAWDTGQYNTEAFF. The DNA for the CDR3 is TGTGCCTGGGATACGGGACAGTATAACACTGAAGCTTTCTTT.

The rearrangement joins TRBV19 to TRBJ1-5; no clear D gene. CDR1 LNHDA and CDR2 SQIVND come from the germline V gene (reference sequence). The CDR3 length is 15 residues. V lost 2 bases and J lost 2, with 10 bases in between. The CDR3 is CASSISSRGNQPQHF. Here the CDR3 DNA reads TGTGCCAGTAGTATAAGTTCGCGGGGCAATCAGCCCCAGCATTTT.

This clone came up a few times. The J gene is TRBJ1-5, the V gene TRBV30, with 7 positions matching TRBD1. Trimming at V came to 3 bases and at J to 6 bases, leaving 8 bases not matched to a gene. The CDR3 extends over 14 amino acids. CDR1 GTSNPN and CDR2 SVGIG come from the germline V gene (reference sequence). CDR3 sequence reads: CAWSRTGARQPQHF. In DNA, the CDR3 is TGTGCCTGGAGCCGAACAGGGGCCCGTCAGCCCCAGCATTTT.

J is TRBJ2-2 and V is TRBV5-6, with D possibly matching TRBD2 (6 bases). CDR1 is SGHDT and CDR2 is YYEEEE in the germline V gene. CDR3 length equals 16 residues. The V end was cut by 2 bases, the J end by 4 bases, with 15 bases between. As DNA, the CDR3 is TGTGCCAGCAGCTTCTTAGTCCGGGACTCCACCGGGGAGCTGTTTTTT. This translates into CASSFLVRDSTGELFF.